This TCR beta chain was identified in a study of blood T cell repertoires in COVID-19. Study-level information: The United States, Italy and Spain were the sources of the acute and convalescent COVID-19 samples. T cells, B-cell-depleted T cells, or PBMCs provided the cDNA or gDNA that served as material.

In the original processing: It was from reference gene primer amplification that nucleated cell counts were estimated. Data came from immunoSEQ multiplex PCR; TCRdb stores just in-frame clones and leaves some out. From that table come the V and J calls and clone size; the DNA was used to work out D and trimming. Altogether a few hundred thousand clones are present, about 90% being singletons, with the ten largest covering about 2%. V was cut by 7 bases and J by 1 base, with 11 bases left in between. The length of the CDR3 is 15 residues. Germline-derived CDR1 and CDR2 are SNHLY and FYNNEI. The chain joins TRBV2 to TRBJ2-6; the D gene is possibly TRBD1 (6 bases). The receptor was isolated from a man aged 18 to 35 with active or convalescent COVID-19. Sequenced input: peripheral blood. The CDR3 sequence is CASTAGASGANVLTF. The DNA for the CDR3 is TGTGCCAGCACGGCAGGGGCTTCTGGGGCCAACGTCCTGACTTTC.